This entry describes one T cell receptor beta chain. Assay: immunoSEQ multiplex PCR; the TCRdb copy retains only in-frame clones and omits some. The sample lists approximately 200,000 clones, around 85% occurring once. These data originate in a study of blood T cell repertoires in COVID-19. This CDR3 is 18 amino acids long. The J segment lost 1 base and the V segment lost 0 bases, leaving 6 bases of the junction unmatched. Looked up from germline, CDR1 is SGHTA and CDR2 is FQGTGA. The chain couples TRBV7-3 to TRBJ1-3; 10 bases fit TRBD1. The receptor's source is a man aged 40-50 years who had recovered from COVID-19. The sequenced material came from PBMCs or T cells enriched from blood (not recorded which). The CDR3 nucleotides are TGTGCCAGCAGCTTAACAGGCCGGACAGGGGGATCTGGAAACACCATATATTTT. It is translated as CASSLTGRTGGSGNTIYF.